The 29 T cell receptor beta chains below come from one sample, sequenced in a study of shared clonotypes between healthy human individuals. Generated by immunoSEQ multiplex PCR, the TCRdb table keeps only in-frame clones and is missing some. This sample yields around 2.3 million clones, of which almost 96% are seen a single time; over 0.1% belongs to the top ten. The sample comprised naive CD4+ T cells sorted from blood. The subset: CD45RA+ positively selected. The receptors originated from a man aged 18 to 35 in good health.

The rearrangement links TRBV5-4 to TRBJ2-5; the match to TRBD2 covers 8 bases. The CDR3 covers 16 residues. V shed 4 bases, J shed 5 bases, and the junction held 13 bases outside the gene matches. Germline V lookup: CDR1 SGHNT, CDR2 YYREEE (reference sequence). CDR3 DNA: TGTGCCAGCAGCCCCCCAGGGGCGGGGGGTCTGGAGACCCAGTACTTC. It translates to CASSPPGAGGLETQYF.

V gene TRBV25-1 combines with J gene TRBJ1-2, with a possible D match to TRBD1 (6 bases). V lost 3 bases and J lost 5, with 22 bases in between. This CDR3 spans 17 amino acids. In germline, CDR1 is MGHDK, CDR2 SYGVNS. Written as DNA, the CDR3 is TGTGCCAGCAGTGACGGGCGTCCAAAAGGGGGGCCATATGGCTACACCTTC. As protein: CASSDGRPKGGPYGYTF.

The rearrangement links TRBV6-5 to TRBJ2-2; TRBD2 might be the D (5 bases). Germline CDR1 MNHEY, CDR2 SVGAGI. Trimming took 8 bases from V and 0 from J, leaving 10 bases between them. The CDR3 extends over 14 amino acids. CDR3 in amino acids: CASRTASNTGELFF. DNA of the CDR3: TGTGCCAGCCGGACTGCCTCGAACACCGGGGAGCTGTTTTTT.

This clone was counted once. The V gene is TRBV7-9, the J gene TRBJ2-7; 9 nucleotides align to TRBD1. Germline V lookup: CDR1 SEHNR, CDR2 FQNEAQ (reference sequence). J lost 3 bases, V lost 5 bases, and 11 bases had no gene match. The CDR3 totals 16 residues. The CDR3 bases are TGTGCCAGCAGCCCCCGAGTTGGGACAGGGATCTACGAGCAGTACTTC. It is translated as CASSPRVGTGIYEQYF.

This chain links TRBV6-4 with TRBJ1-6; the D gene is possibly TRBD1 (5 bases). The CDR3 covers 17 residues. Trimming took off 2 bases at V and 3 bases at J, with 14 bases between the two ends. Germline-derived CDR1 and CDR2 are MRHNA and SNTAGT. The CDR3, as DNA: TGTGCCAGCAGTGACCCCCTTCGACAGAACTATAATTCACCCCTCCACTTT. It specifies CASSDPLRQNYNSPLHF.

The chain joins TRBV4-1 to TRBJ2-5; D remains ambiguous. Trimming pared 4 bases from V and 3 bases from J, leaving 9 bases between. The CDR3 is made up of 13 amino acids. The germline gives CDR1 MGHRA, CDR2 YSYEKL. In nucleotides, the CDR3 is TGCGCCAGCAGCCTAGGCAGGAAAGAGACCCAGTACTTC. As protein: CASSLGRKETQYF.

The V gene is TRBV7-3, the J gene TRBJ1-1; unclear D gene. The CDR3 totals 14 residues. V was pared by 5 bases and J by 1 base, with 11 bases between. The germline V gene encodes CDR1 SGHTA and CDR2 FQGTGA. CDR3 in amino acids: CASSQIAGNTEAFF. The CDR3 DNA is TGTGCCAGCAGCCAGATCGCAGGGAACACTGAAGCTTTCTTT.

The chain has TRBV20-1 and TRBJ1-2, with D maybe TRBD1 (6 bases). The CDR3 sequence is 11 residues long. CDR1 and CDR2 from the germline V gene are DFQATT and SNEGSKA (reference sequence). V dropped 4 bases and J dropped 8 bases, with 11 bases sitting between them. CDR3 in amino acids: CSAIPGAGYTF. CDR3 bases: TGCAGTGCTATCCCAGGGGCAGGCTACACCTTC.

The chain is built from TRBV25-1 and TRBJ1-2; D remains unclear. The CDR3 totals 13 residues. Germline V lookup: CDR1 MGHDK, CDR2 SYGVNS. The V and J ends lost 8 bases and 8 bases respectively, with 18 bases between them. As DNA, the CDR3 is TGTGCCAGCGCCCCCAGCGCAGACCGAGGCTACACCTTC. Amino acids: CASAPSADRGYTF.

The CDR3 nucleotides read TGTGCCAGCACCAAAAGCGGTAGGGGTGAAGCTTTCTTT. It encodes CASTKSGRGEAFF. The chain carries TRBV6-5 and TRBJ1-1, with D perhaps matching TRBD1 (5 bases). There are 13 residues in the CDR3. The V gene lost 7 bases and the J gene lost 7 bases, with 16 bases spanning the gap. Per germline, CDR1 MNHEY and CDR2 SVGAGI.

V and J are TRBV6-5 and TRBJ1-3; 8 nucleotides line up with TRBD1. There are 15 residues in the CDR3. Germline values: CDR1 MNHEY, CDR2 SVGAGI. The V segment lost 6 bases and the J segment 3 bases; nucleotides outside the gene matches: 7. The CDR3 bases are TGTGCCAGCAGCACGACAGGGGTTGGTGGAAACACCATATATTTT. Translated: CASSTTGVGGNTIYF.

The CDR3 reads CASSGNPGSYEQYF. In DNA form, the CDR3 reads TGCGCCAGCAGCGGTAACCCGGGCTCCTACGAGCAGTACTTC. J is TRBJ2-7 and V is TRBV5-1; D gene ambiguous. CDR3 length equals 14 residues. With 4 bases removed from V and 0 bases from J, the gap between germline ends came to 11 bases. Germline CDR1 reads SGHRS; CDR2 reads YFSETQ.

The chain is built from TRBV7-2 and TRBJ2-7; 9 nucleotides line up with TRBD1. J was trimmed by 2 bases and V by 5 bases; bases with no gene match: 7. Germline V gene data show CDR1 as SGHTA and CDR2 as FQGNSA. There are 15 residues in the CDR3. CDR3 region: CASSISGQGTYEQYF. As DNA, the CDR3 is TGTGCCAGCAGCATATCGGGACAGGGAACCTACGAGCAGTACTTC.

The chain recombines TRBV7-9 with TRBJ1-6; TRBD1 matches 9 bases. Germline assignment: CDR1 SEHNR and CDR2 FQNEAQ (reference sequence). V gave up 3 bases and J gave up 7 bases; unmatched junction bases: 10. The CDR3 covers 17 residues. The CDR3 DNA reads TGTGCCAGCAGCTTCGGGGCCGGGACAGGGAACAATTCACCCCTCCACTTT. Protein: CASSFGAGTGNNSPLHF. Supplemented by reference TRBV7-9 and TRBJ1-6, the full variable domain reads DTGVSQNPRHKITKRGQNVTFRCDPISEHNRLYWYRQTLGQGPEFLTYFQNEAQLEKSRLLSDRFSAERPKGSFSTLEIQRTEQGDSAMYLCASSFGAGTGNNSPLHFGNGTRLTVT.

The chain couples TRBV10-2 to TRBJ1-5, with D unresolved. The CDR3 runs to 12 residues. Trimming stripped 4 bases from V and 7 bases from J, with 8 bases between. Germline V gives CDR1 WSHSY, CDR2 SAAADI. The CDR3 DNA sequence: TGCGCCAGCAGTGCCGTCAGGCAGCCCCAGCATTTT. Its protein is CASSAVRQPQHF.

The V and J genes are TRBV13 and TRBJ2-7; the match to TRBD2 covers 12 bases. V lost 4 bases, J lost 0 bases, and 7 bases stayed unmatched. Germline values: CDR1 PRHDT, CDR2 FYEKMQ (reference sequence). This CDR3 comprises 17 residues. CDR3 nucleotide sequence: TGTGCCAGCAGCTCAGGGACTAGCGGGCCGCCCTCCTACGAGCAGTACTTC. Translation: CASSSGTSGPPSYEQYF. Combining the CDR3 with reference TRBV13 and TRBJ2-7 gives the whole variable domain AAGVIQSPRHLIKEKRETATLKCYPIPRHDTVYWYQQGPGQDPQFLISFYEKMQSDKGSIPDRFSAQQFSDYHSELNMSSLELGDSALYFCASSSGTSGPPSYEQYFGPGTRLTVT.

This chain uses TRBV18 with TRBJ2-7, with 8 bases aligning to TRBD1. Germline trimming cut 2 bases from V and 7 bases from J; bases unmatched to any gene: 10. Germline values: CDR1 KGHSH, CDR2 LQKENI. The CDR3 is 15 amino acids. The CDR3 DNA is TGTGCCAGCTCACCAAGACATCCGACAGGGGAAGAGCAGTACTTC. Its protein is CASSPRHPTGEEQYF.

The chain recombines TRBV11-2 with TRBJ2-1; TRBD1 matches 7 bases. Trimming removed 3 bases from V and 5 bases from J; junction bases left unmatched: 7. The CDR3 runs to 15 residues. CDR1 and CDR2 from the germline V gene are SGHAT and FQNNGV. The CDR3 nucleotides are TGTGCCAGCAGCTTTCGACAGGGAACTCACAATGAGCAGTTCTTC. Its protein is CASSFRQGTHNEQFF.

This chain connects TRBV6-1 to TRBJ2-5, with 7 bases identical to TRBD2. The trim removed 6 bases at V and 7 bases at J, leaving 5 bases unmatched. This CDR3 is built from 12 residues. CDR1 MNHNS and CDR2 SASEGT come from the germline V gene. CDR3 residues: CASRAGVGTQYF. In DNA form, the CDR3 reads TGTGCCAGCAGGGCGGGGGTCGGGACCCAGTACTTC.

A single count supports this clone. The chain uses TRBV5-1 and TRBJ2-5; weak D call: TRBD1 (6 bases). This CDR3 spans 15 amino acids. Trimming pared 7 bases from V and 2 bases from J, leaving 18 bases between. CDR1 and CDR2 (germline): SGHRS, YFSETQ. CDR3 amino acids: CASARGIQGQETQYF. CDR3 coding DNA: TGCGCCAGCGCCAGGGGTATCCAAGGGCAAGAGACCCAGTACTTC.

The table lists this clone with a count of one. J is TRBJ1-4 and V is TRBV5-1, with D possibly being TRBD1 (5 bases). Per the germline V gene, CDR1 is SGHRS and CDR2 is YFSETQ. This CDR3 spans 16 amino acids. V lost 0 bases and J 7 bases, leaving 16 bases between the germline ends. The CDR3 loop reads CASSLERRGRSEKLFF. CDR3 nucleotide sequence: TGCGCCAGCAGCTTGGAAAGGCGGGGGAGGAGTGAAAAACTGTTTTTT.

V is TRBV6-6 and J is TRBJ1-2, with no clear D. Germline V CDR1 and CDR2: MNHNY, SVGAGI (reference sequence). V lost 0 bases to trimming and J lost 6 bases, with 11 bases between them. The CDR3 is made up of 14 amino acids. The CDR3: CASSYSMREDGYTF. CDR3 bases: TGTGCCAGCAGTTACTCGATGAGAGAAGATGGCTACACCTTC.

This chain connects TRBV9 to TRBJ2-2; D uncertain. Per germline, CDR1 SGDLS and CDR2 YYNGEE. This CDR3 comprises 13 residues. V was pared by 0 bases and J by 8 bases, with 8 bases between. CDR3 amino acids: CASSVGLEGELFF. CDR3 DNA: TGTGCCAGCAGCGTAGGTCTGGAGGGGGAGCTGTTTTTT. The variable domain in full, with the rest retrieved from reference TRBV9 and TRBJ2-2, is DSGVTQTPKHLITATGQRVTLRCSPRSGDLSVYWYQQSLDQGLQFLIQYYNGEERAKGNILERFSAQQFPDLHSELNLSSLELGDSALYFCASSVGLEGELFFGEGSRLTVL.

The V call is TRBV10-1, the J call TRBJ2-5; perhaps TRBD2 as D (5 bases). Trimming removed 3 bases from V and 1 base from J, with 15 bases in between. The CDR3 has 16 amino acids. In germline, CDR1 is WNHNN, CDR2 SYGVQD (reference sequence). DNA for the CDR3: TGCGCCAGCAGTGAAGGCGGGCAGGCCCTCCAAGAGACCCAGTACTTC. Protein product: CASSEGGQALQETQYF.

Details on this clone: The same CDR3 is also encoded by other DNA sequences in this sample. The rearrangement links TRBV2 to TRBJ1-1; TRBD1 might be the D (6 bases). The CDR3 runs 13 residues. The germline CDR1 and CDR2 sequences are SNHLY and FYNNEI. The germline V and J ends were trimmed by 8 bases and 1 base, with 11 bases remaining between them. CDR3 protein: CASSRTENTEAFF. CDR3 nucleotides: TGTGCCAGCTCGCGGACAGAGAACACTGAAGCTTTCTTT.

The chain recombines TRBV7-9 with TRBJ1-2; D is unresolved. V lost 1 base and J lost 4, with 10 bases in between. Germline V gene sequence: CDR1 SEHNR, CDR2 FQNEAQ (reference sequence). The length of the CDR3 is 14 residues. In DNA, the CDR3 is TGTGCCAGCAGCTTAGACAACACTCCCTATGGCTACACCTTC. Residues: CASSLDNTPYGYTF.

The chain couples TRBV11-2 to TRBJ2-1; D uncertain. The V end lost 0 bases, the J end lost 6 bases, and 12 bases lay between the germline ends. The CDR3 is made up of 15 amino acids. Germline values: CDR1 SGHAT, CDR2 FQNNGV. The CDR3 sequence: CASSLDRRDSNEQFF. Written as DNA, the CDR3 is TGTGCCAGCAGCTTAGATCGACGAGACTCCAATGAGCAGTTCTTC.

The chain has TRBV9 and TRBJ2-5; 8 positions match TRBD1. The CDR3 has 14 residues. Germline V gene lookup returns CDR1 SGDLS and CDR2 YYNGEE. After removal of 5 bases from V and 2 bases from J, the junction contained 5 bases not matched to a gene. The CDR3 region has the DNA TGTGCCAGCAGTCGACAGGGGTCTCAAGAGACCCAGTACTTC. As protein: CASSRQGSQETQYF.

The chain is built from TRBV19 and TRBJ2-1; TRBD1 matches at 7 bases. Trimming removed 7 bases from V and 9 bases from J; junction bases left unmatched: 12. Germline values: CDR1 LNHDA, CDR2 SQIVND (reference sequence). The CDR3 runs 14 residues. CDR3 DNA: TGTGCCAGTACCCCCGAGGGGGCCCTGGGTGAGCAGTTCTTC. Encoded protein: CASTPEGALGEQFF.